The clone carrying this T cell receptor (beta chain) has only one observation. This entry belongs to a study of blood T cell repertoires in COVID-19. Study context: T cells, B-cell-depleted T cells, or PBMCs supplied cDNA or gDNA.

Profiled with immunoSEQ multiplex PCR; TCRdb holds only in-frame clones, not every one. The data hold 35,000 or so clones, with approximately 84% observed a single time. The V gene's germline CDR1 is LNHDA and CDR2 SQIVND (reference sequence). V gave up 1 base and J gave up 2 bases; unmatched junction bases: 0. This CDR3 comprises 16 residues. The sequence came from an elderly man with active or convalescent COVID-19. The chain has TRBV19 and TRBJ2-1; 12 bases fit TRBD2. The sequenced sample consisted of peripheral blood. CDR3 DNA: TGTGCCAGTAGTATAGGACTAGCGGGGGCCTACAATGAGCAGTTCTTC. This codes for CASSIGLAGAYNEQFF.